This TCR beta chain was identified in a study of control samples from healthy donors and cancer patients. This CDR3 is 15 amino acids long. Germline V lookup: CDR1 SGHTA, CDR2 FQGNSA. V was clipped by 3 bases and J by 5 bases; unmatched bases: 3. Produced via immunoSEQ multiplex PCR; TCRdb's table is partial and in-frame only. The table has under 200,000 clones, just under 95% seen once. The source of this sequence is a woman aged 40 to 50 in good health. Source material: blood. The V call is TRBV7-2, the J call TRBJ2-2; TRBD2 matches 10 bases. CDR3 sequence (DNA): TGTGCCAGCAGCTTTAGGACTAGCGGAACCGGGGAGCTGTTTTTT. Residues: CASSFRTSGTGELFF. The whole variable domain, remainder taken from reference TRBV7-2 and TRBJ2-2, is GAGVSQSPSNKVTEKGKDVELRCDPISGHTALYWYRQSLGQGLEFLIYFQGNSAPDKSGLPSDRFSAERTGGSVSTLTIQRTQQEDSAVYLCASSFRTSGTGELFFGEGSRLTVL.